This T cell receptor beta chain was obtained from a study of beta chain features in type 1 diabetes. Investigators reverse transcribed all isolated RNA, so they sequenced expressed TCRB transcripts. Here immunoSEQ multiplex PCR was the method, and the copy in TCRdb shows in-frame clones only, minus some. The sample contains fewer than 900,000 clones, about 17% of which appear only once. This clone has more than one count but fewer than ten. The CDR3 sequence is 13 residues long. Trimming stripped 1 base from V and 4 bases from J, with 6 bases between. Germline V gives CDR1 SGHRS, CDR2 YFSETQ. Sequencing was performed on naive CD4+ T cells from blood. The V gene is TRBV5-1, the J gene TRBJ2-1; D call uncertain. The clonotype comes from a young woman in good health. The DNA for the CDR3 is TGCGCCAGCAGCTTGTGGGAATACAATGAGCAGTTCTTC. Translated: CASSLWEYNEQFF.